A single T cell receptor (beta chain) is shown here with its context. These data are taken from a study of regulatory T cells in long-lasting Graves disease. Trimming took off 2 bases at V and 13 bases at J, with 18 bases between the two ends. The CDR3 extends over 15 amino acids. Germline V lookup: CDR1 SEHNR, CDR2 FQNEAQ (reference sequence). Time point defined: newly diagnosed GD, antithyroid drugs for less than 3 months. Researchers made the TCR library from RNA that was extracted from PBMCs. Library construction for TCR beta used iRepertoire HTBI primers and Arm-PCR of CDR3 regions. A single record per CDR3 protein comes from TCRdb applying MiXCR to the multiplex PCR reads. Counted here are about 520,000 distinct CDR3 sequences, more than 10% occurring once; the ten biggest clones make up 8.9%. In addition, the sample was reused for a study of T cells in Graves' hyperthyroidism and ophthalmopathy.

The sequence derives from a woman in her 30s with Graves disease. The source was peripheral blood mononuclear cells (PBMCs), collected at new diagnosis, from a patient treated with antithyroid drugs. V is TRBV7-9 and J is TRBJ1-6, with a possible D match to TRBD1 (6 bases). The CDR3 nucleotides are TGTGCCAGCAGCTTACCCCACAGGGTCCATACCCCCCTCCACTTT. It translates to CASSLPHRVHTPLHF.